The 18 T cell receptor beta chains given below trace back to one sample, sequenced in a study of identical twins. TCRdb reprocessed the 5' RACE reads with MiXCR, giving one entry per CDR3 protein. Seen here are roughly 1.6 million distinct CDR3 sequences, about 32% observed once, and the top ten hold 0.27%. Source material: cord blood. Every receptor here comes from a newborn girl in good health.

The chain combines TRBV7-2 with TRBJ1-1; tentative D call: TRBD1 (5 bases). This CDR3 has 15 amino acids. V was trimmed by 2 bases and J by 7 bases, leaving 17 bases between them. Germline CDR1 is SGHTA and CDR2 is FQGNSA. This CDR3 reads CASSLSKGWLGEAFF. In DNA form, the CDR3 reads TGTGCCAGCAGCTTAAGTAAGGGGTGGCTGGGTGAAGCTTTCTTT.

The chain links TRBV4-2 to TRBJ2-3; 9 bases are a match to TRBD1. CDR1 LGHNA and CDR2 YNFKEQ come from the germline V gene. This CDR3 has 16 amino acids. With 0 bases clipped from V and 4 bases from J, the junction kept 5 bases outside the gene matches. CDR3: CASSQERTGDADTQYF. In DNA, the CDR3 is TGTGCCAGCAGCCAAGAGAGGACAGGGGACGCAGATACGCAGTATTTT.

The V call is TRBV27, the J call TRBJ1-5; TRBD1 matches 7 bases. CDR1 and CDR2 (germline): MNHEY, SMNVEV (reference sequence). The CDR3 sequence is 15 residues long. Losses at the gene ends were 6 bases for V and 1 base for J; bases not matched to a gene: 6. The CDR3 sequence is CASRGQGGSNQPQHF. The DNA of the CDR3 is TGTGCCAGCAGGGGTCAGGGGGGGAGCAATCAGCCCCAGCATTTT.

This clonotype was observed a few times. The chain combines TRBV20-1 with TRBJ1-2; a weak D match, TRBD1 (6 bases). V gave up 5 bases and J gave up 5 bases, with 18 bases separating them. From germline, CDR1 is DFQATT and CDR2 SNEGSKA (reference sequence). The CDR3 has 14 residues. DNA of the CDR3: TGCAGTGCTCCACCTCTAGGTCAGGGGTATGGCTACACCTTC. Translation gives CSAPPLGQGYGYTF.

This clonotype was seen only once. The chain combines TRBV10-3 with TRBJ2-7; D possibly corresponds to TRBD1 (6 bases). The length of the CDR3 is 14 residues. Trimming stripped 4 bases from V and 0 bases from J, with 10 bases between. Germline loops: CDR1 ENHRY, CDR2 SYGVKD. The CDR3 nucleotides are TGTGCCATCAGTGGACAGGCCAGCTCCTACGAGCAGTACTTC. Translation gives CAISGQASSYEQYF.

The sample holds many counts of this clonotype. The chain couples TRBV28 to TRBJ1-2; 9 nucleotides match TRBD1. The germline gives CDR1 MDHEN, CDR2 SYDVKM. Trimming took 5 bases from V and 2 from J; bases not matched to a gene: 12. The CDR3 has 17 residues. CDR3 DNA sequence: TGTGCCAGCAGTCTGCGCTCGGGGGGACAGGGAAACTATGGCTACACCTTC. It yields the protein CASSLRSGGQGNYGYTF.

V usage is TRBV6-2 or TRBV6-3 and J usage is TRBJ2-1; possible D gene TRBD2, 6 bases. CDR1 MNHEY and CDR2 SVGEGT come from the germline V gene. The CDR3 is 12 amino acids. The germline V and J ends were trimmed by 6 bases and 9 bases, with 12 bases remaining between them. CDR3 nucleotide sequence: TGTGCCAGCAGACGACAAGCGGGTGAGCAGTTCTTC. Amino acids: CASRRQAGEQFF.

In this sample, this clonotype turned up a few times. CDR3 coding DNA: TGCAGTGCCCAGGCCCAAATAGCGACAGACTACTCCTACGAGCAGTACTTC. Translated, it gives CSAQAQIATDYSYEQYF. V usage is TRBV20-1 and J usage is TRBJ2-7, with D perhaps being TRBD1 or TRBD2 (5 bases each). The germline CDR1 and CDR2 sequences are DFQATT and SNEGSKA (reference sequence). V shed 6 bases and J shed 0 bases, with 24 bases lying between them. The CDR3 has 17 residues.

This chain joins TRBV27 and TRBJ2-5; possible D gene TRBD1, 6 bases. From germline, CDR1 is MNHEY and CDR2 SMNVEV (reference sequence). CDR3 length equals 13 residues. Trimming pared 6 bases from V and 11 bases from J, leaving 19 bases between. CDR3 protein: CASRGTTYNEQYF. CDR3 DNA sequence: TGTGCCAGCAGAGGGACAACCTACAATGAGCAGTACTTC.

The chain is built from TRBV6-1 and TRBJ1-5, with unresolved D. Trimming pared 0 bases from V and 2 bases from J, leaving 5 bases between. Germline V gives CDR1 MNHNS, CDR2 SASEGT. CDR3 length: 14 amino acids. CDR3 amino acids: CASSEAWGNQPQHF. DNA of the CDR3: TGTGCCAGCAGTGAAGCTTGGGGCAATCAGCCCCAGCATTTT.

There are a few counts of this clonotype. In nucleotides, the CDR3 is TGTGCCAGCAGCGTAGTCCCATCTAGCGTTGAGCAGTTCTTC. Residues: CASSVVPSSVEQFF. This sequence joins TRBV9 and TRBJ2-1, with D perhaps matching TRBD2 (6 bases). The V gene lost 0 bases and the J gene lost 9 bases, with 13 bases spanning the gap. Germline CDR1 is SGDLS and CDR2 is YYNGEE. CDR3 length: 14 amino acids.

This clonotype showed up many times. This chain's CDR3 is CASSRTSGGYQETQYF. The CDR3 DNA sequence: TGTGCCAGCAGCCGGACTAGCGGGGGGTACCAAGAGACCCAGTACTTC. The J gene is TRBJ2-5, the V gene TRBV4-2, with 14 positions matching TRBD2. The CDR3 runs to 16 residues. V was clipped by 4 bases and J by 0 bases; unmatched bases: 1. Germline V gene lookup returns CDR1 LGHNA and CDR2 YNFKEQ.

The V gene is TRBV29-1, the J gene TRBJ1-1; D gene unclear. The CDR3 runs to 13 residues. The V gene's germline CDR1 is SQVTM and CDR2 ANQGSEA. V shed 6 bases and J shed 0 bases, with 11 bases lying between them. The DNA of the CDR3 is TGCAGCGTCAGACTAACCTTGAACACTGAAGCTTTCTTT. Protein sequence: CSVRLTLNTEAFF.

The chain has TRBV14 and TRBJ2-1; TRBD2 matches 10 bases. Germline V gene sequence: CDR1 SGHDN, CDR2 FVKESK. This CDR3 is built from 15 residues. V dropped 2 bases and J dropped 7; count of bases not matched to a gene: 5. The CDR3 region has the DNA TGTGCCAGCAGCCAACTAGCGGGAGTCGAGAATGAGCAGTTCTTC. Its protein is CASSQLAGVENEQFF. Supplemented by reference TRBV14 and TRBJ2-1, the full variable domain reads EAGVTQFPSHSVIEKGQTVTLRCDPISGHDNLYWYRRVMGKEIKFLLHFVKESKQDESGMPNNRFLAERTGGTYSTLKVQPAELEDSGVYFCASSQLAGVENEQFFGPGTRLTVL.

The rearrangement links TRBV30 to TRBJ1-2; D is unclear. Trimming stripped 0 bases from V and 4 bases from J, with 9 bases between. Germline-derived CDR1 and CDR2 are GTSNPN and SVGIG (reference sequence). The CDR3 runs to 13 residues. The CDR3 DNA sequence: TGTGCCTGGAGTGTACGTTCCGTCTATGGCTACACCTTC. As protein: CAWSVRSVYGYTF.

The rearrangement links TRBV5-1 to TRBJ2-1; D is possibly TRBD1 (6 bases). V lost 2 bases, J lost 6 bases, and 12 bases lay in between. CDR3 size: 14 residues. CDR1 is SGHRS and CDR2 is YFSETQ in the germline V gene. The CDR3 nucleotides are TGCGCCAGCAGCTTTTTGGGGGCGGGCAATGAGCAGTTCTTC. Translated: CASSFLGAGNEQFF.

The J gene is TRBJ2-7, the V gene TRBV6-1; 8 bases line up with TRBD1. The CDR3 contains 13 residues. Looked up from germline, CDR1 is MNHNS and CDR2 is SASEGT. Trimming at V came to 8 bases and at J to 0 bases, leaving 3 bases not matched to a gene. The CDR3 DNA follows: TGTGCCAGCCGGGACAGGCACTCCTACGAGCAGTACTTC. Its translation: CASRDRHSYEQYF.

The chain links TRBV27 to TRBJ1-4; D not certain. CDR1 and CDR2 (germline): MNHEY, SMNVEV (reference sequence). V lost 4 bases and J 5 bases, leaving 8 bases between the germline ends. The CDR3 sequence is 13 residues long. The DNA for the CDR3 is TGTGCCAGCAGTTGGGCAATGAATGAAAAACTGTTTTTT. Its protein is CASSWAMNEKLFF.